Following are 22 T cell receptor beta chains from one sample sequenced in a study of cytomegalovirus exposure and HLA in healthy donors (dated by TCRdb to the late 2010s). The library was prepared using the immunoSEQ multiplex PCR assay. TCRdb provides this immuneACCESS table in a form limited to in-frame rearrangements. Some clones are lacking; in checked studies, under half of them reflect an unresolved V gene, and why the rest are absent is not known. This sample gives about 160,000 clones in total; roughly 86% of them show up just once. Jointly, the top ten make up under 13% of the sample. The specimen sequenced was PBMCs. Source of these receptors: a woman between 18 and 29 years old in good health and CMV-seropositive.

V gene TRBV27 combines with J gene TRBJ1-2, with 7 bases that match TRBD1. Germline V lookup: CDR1 MNHEY, CDR2 SMNVEV (reference sequence). After removal of 5 bases from V and 4 bases from J, the junction contained 7 bases not matched to a gene. This CDR3 has 14 residues. CDR3 coding DNA: TGTGCCAGCAGTACTGGACAGGAAGTCTATGGCTACACCTTC. Its protein product is CASSTGQEVYGYTF.

The chain uses TRBV2 and TRBJ2-3; 14 bases are a match to TRBD2. The V segment lost 5 bases and the J segment 0 bases; nucleotides outside the gene matches: 16. CDR1 SNHLY and CDR2 FYNNEI come from the germline V gene. The CDR3 has 21 residues. The CDR3: CASSREGGPGLAGVSTDTQYF. Written as DNA, the CDR3 is TGTGCCAGCAGTCGCGAAGGGGGACCGGGACTAGCGGGAGTCAGCACAGATACGCAGTATTTT. Full variable domain (remainder filled in from reference TRBV2 and TRBJ2-3): EPEVTQTPSHQVTQMGQEVILRCVPISNHLYFYWYRQILGQKVEFLVSFYNNEISEKSEIFDDQFSVERPDGSNFTLKIRSTKLEDSAMYFCASSREGGPGLAGVSTDTQYFGPGTRLTVL.

The CDR3 protein is CASSQEQGGPEAFF. CDR3 coding DNA: TGTGCCAGCAGCCAGGAACAGGGGGGGCCTGAAGCTTTCTTT. This chain joins TRBV9 and TRBJ1-1; 8 bases are a match to TRBD1. The CDR3 consists of 14 residues. V shed 4 bases, J shed 6 bases, and the junction held 8 bases outside the gene matches. Germline CDR1 SGDLS, CDR2 YYNGEE.

The chain has TRBV9 and TRBJ2-2; no definite D call. The CDR3 sequence is 14 residues long. The V gene's germline CDR1 is SGDLS and CDR2 YYNGEE. V was cut by 7 bases and J by 7 bases, with 17 bases left in between. The CDR3 reads CASCTTPVDGELFF. The CDR3 bases are TGTGCCAGCTGCACTACTCCTGTAGACGGGGAGCTGTTTTTT. Using reference TRBV9 and TRBJ2-2 for the parts outside the CDR3, the full variable domain is DSGVTQTPKHLITATGQRVTLRCSPRSGDLSVYWYQQSLDQGLQFLIQYYNGEERAKGNILERFSAQQFPDLHSELNLSSLELGDSALYFCASCTTPVDGELFFGEGSRLTVL.

V and J are TRBV7-2 and TRBJ2-7, with 15 bases aligning to TRBD2. Trimming removed 3 bases from V and 4 bases from J; junction bases left unmatched: 1. Germline CDR1 and CDR2: SGHTA and FQGNSA. The CDR3 spans 15 residues. This CDR3 reads CASSFGTSGRYEQYF. CDR3 sequence (DNA): TGTGCCAGCAGCTTCGGGACTAGCGGGAGGTACGAGCAGTACTTC.

This chain joins TRBV9 and TRBJ2-1, with TRBD2 as a possible D gene (6 bases). The germline CDR1 and CDR2 sequences are SGDLS and YYNGEE. The CDR3 totals 14 residues. The V end lost 1 base, the J end lost 8 bases, and 13 bases lay between the germline ends. The CDR3 loop is CASSVNAGTDEQFF. CDR3 in DNA: TGTGCCAGCAGCGTAAATGCGGGGACTGATGAGCAGTTCTTC.

The chain uses TRBV4-3 and TRBJ2-7; TRBD2 aligns across 11 bases. This CDR3 spans 17 amino acids. The V gene end was trimmed by 1 base and the J gene end by 1 base; junction bases not matched to a gene: 6. CDR1 LGHNA and CDR2 YSLEER come from the germline V gene. CDR3 residues: CASSQGISGRGSYEQYF. The CDR3, as DNA: TGCGCCAGCAGCCAAGGAATTAGCGGGAGGGGTTCCTACGAGCAGTACTTC.

This chain connects TRBV5-6 to TRBJ2-2, with D possibly TRBD1 on 6 matching bases. The CDR3 length is 16 residues. V was cut by 4 bases and J by 4 bases, with 17 bases left in between. Germline V gene data show CDR1 as SGHDT and CDR2 as YYEEEE. The CDR3: CASSPIQGFATGELFF. The CDR3 nucleotides are TGTGCCAGCAGCCCAATACAGGGTTTCGCCACCGGGGAGCTGTTTTTT. Complete variable domain (other parts from reference TRBV5-6 and TRBJ2-2): DAGVTQSPTHLIKTRGQQVTLRCSPKSGHDTVSWYQQALGQGPQFIFQYYEEEERQRGNFPDRFSGHQFPNYSSELNVNALLLGDSALYLCASSPIQGFATGELFFGEGSRLTVL.

A note on this clone: The same CDR3 can be traced to other DNA sequences in this sample. The chain couples TRBV29-1 to TRBJ2-1; D perhaps matches TRBD2 (5 bases). CDR3 length: 11 amino acids. Germline assignment: CDR1 SQVTM and CDR2 ANQGSEA. Trimming took off 6 bases at V and 3 bases at J, with 6 bases between the two ends. This CDR3 reads CSVEDYNEQFF. The CDR3 DNA reads as TGCAGCGTGGAGGACTACAATGAGCAGTTCTTC.

The chain is built from TRBV10-3 and TRBJ2-7; weak D call: TRBD1 (5 bases). CDR1 and CDR2 (germline): ENHRY, SYGVKD. This CDR3 spans 13 amino acids. The V gene lost 6 bases and the J gene lost 3 bases, with 12 bases spanning the gap. CDR3 loop: CAIRQERLYEQYF. Here the CDR3 DNA reads TGTGCCATCAGACAGGAGAGACTCTACGAGCAGTACTTC.

The V and J genes are TRBV7-2 and TRBJ2-3; 9 nucleotides agree with TRBD2. CDR1 and CDR2 (germline): SGHTA, FQGNSA. The CDR3 runs to 16 residues. V lost 1 base, J lost 4 bases, and 6 bases stayed unmatched. The CDR3 protein is CASSLVLAGAADTQYF. The CDR3 DNA reads TGTGCCAGCAGCTTAGTACTAGCGGGTGCCGCAGATACGCAGTATTTT.

CDR3 sequence reads: CASSQEHNNPPDTQYF. The CDR3 coding sequence is TGCGCCAGCAGCCAAGAACACAATAACCCCCCAGATACGCAGTATTTT. The J gene is TRBJ2-3, the V gene TRBV4-3; D unresolved. V was shortened by 0 bases and J by 4 bases, with 14 bases between the two germline ends. Germline-derived CDR1 and CDR2 are LGHNA and YSLEER. The CDR3 contains 16 residues.

This chain links TRBV6-6 with TRBJ2-7; the match to TRBD1 covers 8 bases. Germline V lookup: CDR1 MNHNY, CDR2 SVGAGI (reference sequence). The CDR3 runs 16 residues. V was pared by 7 bases and J by 2 bases, with 13 bases of the junction left unmatched. The CDR3 DNA is TGTGCCAGCACCCCTCTAGGGACAGGTTTTGCCTACGAGCAGTACTTC. It yields the protein CASTPLGTGFAYEQYF.

This chain connects TRBV9 to TRBJ1-2; 8 bases agree with TRBD1. The CDR3 sequence is 13 residues long. CDR1 is SGDLS, CDR2 YYNGEE, per germline. The V and J ends lost 6 bases and 4 bases, in that order; junction bases with no gene match: 5. In nucleotides, the CDR3 is TGTGCCAGCAACACCCAGGGGGCCTATGGCTACACCTTC. It yields the protein CASNTQGAYGYTF. Full variable domain (rest looked up from reference TRBV9 and TRBJ1-2): DSGVTQTPKHLITATGQRVTLRCSPRSGDLSVYWYQQSLDQGLQFLIQYYNGEERAKGNILERFSAQQFPDLHSELNLSSLELGDSALYFCASNTQGAYGYTFGSGTRLTVV.

The chain couples TRBV28 to TRBJ2-4; 9 bases align to TRBD1. CDR1 is MDHEN, CDR2 SYDVKM, per germline. V lost 4 bases and J lost 2; bases outside the gene matches: 9. The CDR3 covers 17 residues. The DNA of the CDR3 is TGTGCCAGCAGTTCACCCGACAGGGGGACCCCCAAAAACATTCAGTACTTC. Encoded protein: CASSSPDRGTPKNIQYF. Based on the CDR3 plus reference TRBV28 and TRBJ2-4, the full variable domain is DVKVTQSSRYLVKRTGEKVFLECVQDMDHENMFWYRQDPGLGLRLIYFSYDVKMKEKGDIPEGYSVSREKKERFSLILESASTNQTSMYLCASSSPDRGTPKNIQYFGAGTRLSVL.

For this clone: The conserved phenylalanine or tryptophan normally closing the CDR3 is absent here, so this likely arose from a read error. The DNA is left out, because the CDR3 cannot be placed on it with certainty; the CDR3 is given as TCRdb lists it. This sequence joins TRBV1 and TRBJ2-3; TRBD2 is the table's D call and was not checked against the DNA. TRBV1 is a known pseudogene. The CDR3 is 9 residues long, ends included. Here the CDR3 reads CTAGLAGVA.

The chain links TRBV6-1 to TRBJ1-5; D possibly corresponds to TRBD1 (6 bases). CDR3 length: 15 residues. V lost 9 bases to trimming and J lost 4 bases, with 19 bases between them. Per germline, CDR1 MNHNS and CDR2 SASEGT. The CDR3 region is CASAPGTQSNQPQHF. The CDR3 nucleotides read TGTGCCAGTGCTCCGGGGACACAATCAAATCAGCCCCAGCATTTT.

The genes are TRBV12-5 and TRBJ2-5; TRBD2 matches 15 bases. There are 18 residues in the CDR3. Germline CDR1 is LGHNT and CDR2 is FRNRAP. J gave up 5 bases and V 2 bases, and 9 bases lay outside the gene matches. CDR3 residues: CASGLLWTSGRAGETQYF. The CDR3, as DNA: TGTGCTAGTGGTTTGCTATGGACTAGCGGGAGGGCGGGGGAGACCCAGTACTTC.

The chain uses TRBV9 and TRBJ2-3; 12 bases agree with TRBD2. The germline V gene has CDR1 SGDLS and CDR2 YYNGEE. CDR3 length: 17 amino acids. Germline trimming cut 1 base from V and 8 bases from J; bases unmatched to any gene: 11. CDR3 loop: CASSVTPTSGSDGTQYF. The CDR3 nucleotides read TGTGCCAGCAGCGTAACTCCGACTAGCGGGAGTGACGGTACGCAGTATTTT.

J is TRBJ2-5 and V is TRBV9, with D perhaps TRBD1 (6 bases). V was trimmed by 2 bases and J by 7 bases, leaving 18 bases between them. CDR3 size: 15 residues. Germline V gives CDR1 SGDLS, CDR2 YYNGEE. The CDR3 reads CASSVRDTGFGTQYF. The CDR3 nucleotides read TGTGCCAGCAGCGTGAGGGACACAGGCTTTGGGACCCAGTACTTC.

This chain links TRBV5-4 with TRBJ2-3; the D gene is possibly TRBD1 (5 bases). The CDR3 extends over 16 amino acids. Looked up from germline, CDR1 is SGHNT and CDR2 is YYREEE (reference sequence). Trimming took off 4 bases at V and 0 bases at J, with 15 bases between the two ends. As DNA, the CDR3 is TGTGCCAGCAGCGTCGACAGAGATCCTAGCACAGATACGCAGTATTTT. Protein sequence: CASSVDRDPSTDTQYF.

This sequence joins TRBV11-3 and TRBJ2-7, with 7 bases matching TRBD1. V lost 4 bases to trimming and J lost 3 bases; unmatched junction nucleotides: 3. Germline lookup yields CDR1 SGHNT and CDR2 YENEEA. CDR3 length equals 13 residues. The CDR3 DNA sequence: TGTGCCAGCAGCTACAACAGGGGCTACGAGCAGTACTTC. Encoded protein: CASSYNRGYEQYF.